A selection of T cell receptor beta chains follows, all from one sample in a study of OX40 agonist ivuxolimab in advanced cancers. Repertoires were generated with immunoSEQ multiplex PCR, while TCRdb's copy carries only in-frame clones and drops some. The sample holds tens of thousands of clones, nearly 95% seen once. The material was CD4+ or CD8+ T cells sorted from blood, obtained in a trial of the OX40 agonist ivuxolimab. These receptors were obtained from an adult with an advanced solid tumor such as melanoma, head and neck, liver or kidney cancer. CDR3s include the opening cysteine and the closing phenylalanine or tryptophan. Each record gives: J gene, D gene, clone size, V gene, CDR3 protein, CDR3 DNA. D genes are given only for firm matches. Only part of the rows carry a size: once, few, many, or a class if the clone is expanded.

j_call: TRBJ1-2; d_call: .; clone_size: .; v_call: TRBV5-1; cdr3_aa: CASSLGGVYGYTF; cdr3_nt: TGCGCCAGCAGCTTGGGTGGGGTCTATGGCTACACCTTC
j_call: TRBJ2-7; d_call: .; clone_size: once; v_call: TRBV7-9; cdr3_aa: CASSLEGVGYEQYF; cdr3_nt: TGTGCCAGCAGCTTAGAGGGAGTAGGCTACGAGCAGTACTTC
j_call: TRBJ1-4; d_call: .; clone_size: .; v_call: TRBV27; cdr3_aa: CASSKGQVNLSKLFF; cdr3_nt: TGTGCCAGCAGTAAAGGGCAGGTTAATCTATCCAAACTGTTTTTT
j_call: TRBJ1-3; d_call: .; clone_size: .; v_call: TRBV11-2; cdr3_aa: CASSLVGAAGNTIYF; cdr3_nt: TGTGCCAGCAGCTTAGTCGGGGCCGCTGGAAACACCATATATTTT
j_call: TRBJ2-6; d_call: .; clone_size: .; v_call: TRBV30; cdr3_aa: CASDGSGANVLTF; cdr3_nt: TGTGCCTCCGACGGCTCTGGGGCCAACGTCCTGACTTTC
j_call: TRBJ2-1; d_call: TRBD2; clone_size: .; v_call: TRBV13; cdr3_aa: CASSTTSGGKYNEQFF; cdr3_nt: TGTGCCAGCAGCACCACTAGCGGGGGGAAATACAATGAGCAGTTCTTC
j_call: TRBJ2-3; d_call: TRBD1; clone_size: .; v_call: TRBV9; cdr3_aa: CASSVEWRGTGGTDTQYF; cdr3_nt: TGTGCCAGCAGCGTAGAATGGAGGGGGACAGGGGGCACAGATACGCAGTATTTT
j_call: TRBJ1-1; d_call: .; clone_size: few; v_call: TRBV20-1; cdr3_aa: CSASPLTFF; cdr3_nt: TGCAGTGCTAGTCCCTTAACTTTCTTT
j_call: TRBJ2-7; d_call: .; clone_size: once; v_call: TRBV13; cdr3_aa: CASSDRLGEASYEQYF; cdr3_nt: TGTGCCAGCAGCGACCGCTTGGGGGAGGCCTCCTACGAGCAGTACTTC
j_call: TRBJ2-5; d_call: .; clone_size: .; v_call: TRBV5-6; cdr3_aa: CASSFGQSQETQYF; cdr3_nt: TGTGCCAGCAGCTTTGGACAGTCCCAAGAGACCCAGTACTTC
j_call: TRBJ2-1; d_call: .; clone_size: .; v_call: TRBV27; cdr3_aa: CASSLRDPYNEQFF; cdr3_nt: TGTGCCAGCAGTTTGCGGGACCCCTACAATGAGCAGTTCTTC
j_call: TRBJ1-6; d_call: TRBD1; clone_size: .; v_call: TRBV5-6; cdr3_aa: CASSYGTADNSPLHF; cdr3_nt: TGTGCCAGCAGCTATGGGACAGCCGATAATTCACCCCTCCACTTT
j_call: TRBJ2-1; d_call: .; clone_size: .; v_call: TRBV27; cdr3_aa: CASSLWSGYEQFF; cdr3_nt: TGTGCCAGCAGTTTATGGTCAGGGTACGAGCAGTTCTTC
j_call: TRBJ2-7; d_call: TRBD1; clone_size: .; v_call: TRBV4-1; cdr3_aa: CASSNPGQTYEQYF; cdr3_nt: TGCGCCAGCAGCAACCCGGGACAGACTTACGAGCAGTACTTC
j_call: TRBJ1-1; d_call: .; clone_size: .; v_call: TRBV29-1; cdr3_aa: CSVGFRSLNTEAFF; cdr3_nt: TGCAGCGTTGGATTTAGGAGCCTGAACACTGAAGCTTTCTTT
j_call: TRBJ1-1; d_call: TRBD1; clone_size: .; v_call: TRBV5-1; cdr3_aa: CASSEWDSVNTEAFF; cdr3_nt: TGCGCCAGCAGCGAATGGGACAGCGTAAACACTGAAGCTTTCTTT
j_call: TRBJ2-7; d_call: .; clone_size: .; v_call: TRBV4-3; cdr3_aa: CASSQDDGGNEQYF; cdr3_nt: TGCGCCAGCAGCCAAGATGACGGGGGAAACGAGCAGTACTTC
j_call: TRBJ2-1; d_call: .; clone_size: .; v_call: TRBV7-3; cdr3_aa: CASSSDLSDEQFF; cdr3_nt: TGTGCCAGCAGCTCGGACCTTTCGGATGAGCAGTTCTTC
j_call: TRBJ2-7; d_call: TRBD1; clone_size: once; v_call: TRBV27; cdr3_aa: CASSRRDRGAYEQYF; cdr3_nt: TGTGCCAGCAGTCGCCGGGACAGGGGGGCCTACGAGCAGTACTTC
j_call: TRBJ1-2; d_call: TRBD1; clone_size: .; v_call: TRBV29-1; cdr3_aa: CSVELLGQGNYGYTF; cdr3_nt: TGCAGCGTTGAACTCCTGGGACAGGGAAACTATGGCTACACCTTC
j_call: TRBJ2-7; d_call: .; clone_size: .; v_call: TRBV14; cdr3_aa: CASSQETGTAEGRNEQYF; cdr3_nt: TGTGCCAGCAGCCAAGAAACAGGGACAGCGGAGGGGAGAAACGAGCAGTACTTC
j_call: TRBJ2-1; d_call: .; clone_size: .; v_call: TRBV7-3; cdr3_aa: CASSLRGGNYNEQFF; cdr3_nt: TGTGCCAGCAGCTTAAGAGGGGGGAACTACAATGAGCAGTTCTTC
j_call: TRBJ2-7; d_call: .; clone_size: .; v_call: TRBV7-8; cdr3_aa: CASSGTYEQYF; cdr3_nt: TGTGCCAGCAGCGGAACCTACGAGCAGTACTTC
j_call: TRBJ2-7; d_call: .; clone_size: .; v_call: TRBV25-1; cdr3_aa: CASSDLSSYEQYF; cdr3_nt: TGTGCCAGCAGTGACCTCAGTAGCTACGAGCAGTACTTC
j_call: TRBJ1-6; d_call: .; clone_size: once; v_call: TRBV30; cdr3_aa: CAWSAGNSPLHF; cdr3_nt: TGTGCCTGGAGTGCAGGGAACTCACCCCTCCACTTT
j_call: TRBJ2-7; d_call: .; clone_size: .; v_call: TRBV27; cdr3_aa: CASSLGTGWEQYF; cdr3_nt: TGTGCCAGCAGTTTAGGGACGGGCTGGGAGCAGTACTTC
j_call: TRBJ1-1; d_call: .; clone_size: .; v_call: TRBV5-6; cdr3_aa: CASSLFGPGDEAFF; cdr3_nt: TGTGCCAGCAGCTTGTTTGGGCCAGGGGATGAAGCTTTCTTT
j_call: TRBJ2-3; d_call: TRBD2; clone_size: .; v_call: TRBV9; cdr3_aa: CASSVEERGDFTDTQYF; cdr3_nt: TGTGCCAGCAGCGTAGAGGAGCGGGGGGACTTCACAGATACGCAGTATTTT